The sequence of this TCR beta chain was determined in a study of T-cell reconstitution after alpha-beta-depleted transplantation in children. A library of TCRbeta sequences, prepared with unique molecular identifiers, was generated. In TCRdb, the PCR reads were re-called with MiXCR into one record per CDR3 protein. The sample shows roughly 150,000 distinct CDR3 sequences, approximately 10% of them seen only once. Germline CDR1 SQVTM, CDR2 ANQGSEA. CDR3 length: 10 amino acids. This clonotype was seen ten or more times. The junction and the germline gene differ at one end; a read error may be behind it.

Here the sequenced sample was PBMCs, taken before TCRalphabeta/CD19-depleted stem cell transplant. V is TRBV29-1 and J is TRBJ2-3; D not resolved. The origin of this receptor is a boy younger than 10 with acute myeloid leukemia, due to receive a stem cell transplant. The CDR3 nucleotides read TGCAGCGCTGAAGGAGATACGCAGTATTTT. Translating it yields CSAEGDTQYF.